This entry lists 24 T cell receptor beta chains sequenced from one sample in a study of cytomegalovirus exposure and HLA in healthy donors. This PCR relied on a set of 60 Vbeta primers and 13 Jbeta primers. TCRdb's copy holds only in-frame clones and misses some; the assay was immunoSEQ multiplex PCR. The table has 85,000 to 100,000 clones, 60% to 80% seen once; the top ten hold roughly 6.8%. The sequenced sample consisted of PBMCs. These receptors were taken from a woman under 40 in good health and CMV-seronegative.

This clone occurred once. The rearrangement joins TRBV7-8 to TRBJ1-5; D is uncertain. CDR1 is SGHVS, CDR2 FQNEAQ, per germline. The V end was cut by 2 bases, the J end by 3 bases, with 5 bases between. This CDR3 comprises 13 residues. The CDR3 spells CASSLSFNQPQHF. CDR3 sequence (DNA): TGTGCCAGCAGCTTAAGCTTCAATCAGCCCCAGCATTTT.

This rearrangement joins TRBV30 to TRBJ2-5, with TRBD2 matching 10 bases. The V segment lost 6 bases and the J segment 4 bases; nucleotides outside the gene matches: 8. CDR3 length: 14 residues. CDR1 is GTSNPN, CDR2 SVGIG, per germline (reference sequence). The chain's CDR3 is CACLPAGGRETQYF. In nucleotides, the CDR3 is TGTGCCTGTCTTCCAGCGGGGGGGAGAGAGACCCAGTACTTC.

The V gene is TRBV4-2, the J gene TRBJ2-1; 10 positions agree with TRBD2. This CDR3 spans 16 amino acids. The ends lost 0 bases at V and 12 bases at J; junction bases unmatched: 11. From germline, CDR1 is LGHNA and CDR2 YNFKEQ. The CDR3 nucleotides are TGTGCCAGCAGCCAAGATGGGGGGACTAGCGATAATATGCAGTTCTTC. Its translation: CASSQDGGTSDNMQFF.

Only one count was recorded for this clone. The V call is TRBV5-1, the J call TRBJ2-3; D is undetermined. Trimming took off 2 bases at V and 4 bases at J, with 11 bases between the two ends. The CDR3 consists of 14 residues. Per germline, CDR1 SGHRS and CDR2 YFSETQ. This chain's CDR3 is CASSFGPSSDTQYF. For the CDR3, the DNA is TGCGCCAGCAGCTTCGGTCCATCATCAGATACGCAGTATTTT.

The chain joins TRBV5-6 to TRBJ1-3, with D hard to call. The germline V and J ends were trimmed by 1 base and 7 bases, with 6 bases remaining between them. Germline CDR1 reads SGHDT; CDR2 reads YYEEEE. This CDR3 contains 12 residues. CDR3 in amino acids: CASSLRRNTIYF. The CDR3 region has the DNA TGTGCCAGCAGCTTGAGGCGGAACACCATATATTTT.

CDR3 sequence (DNA): TGTGCCAGCAGTTTAGATTTCGAAGGGGCTGGTGACCAAGAGACCCAGTACTTC. Amino acids: CASSLDFEGAGDQETQYF. The V call is TRBV28, the J call TRBJ2-5; D is possibly TRBD1 (5 bases). V lost 2 bases, J lost 0 bases, and 19 bases lay in between. The CDR3 is made up of 18 amino acids. The germline CDR1 and CDR2 sequences are MDHEN and SYDVKM.

This clone was observed once. The gene calls are TRBV6-5 and TRBJ2-1; no firm D call. Trimming shortened V by 6 bases and J by 3 bases, and 12 bases separated the two germline ends. CDR1 MNHEY and CDR2 SVGAGI come from the germline V gene. CDR3 length equals 14 residues. The CDR3 DNA reads TGTGCCAGCAGCCCTCGCAGGTTCTACAATGAGCAGTTCTTC. This gives the protein CASSPRRFYNEQFF.

This chain joins TRBV7-6 and TRBJ2-1, with 7 bases fitting TRBD2. The CDR3 loop spans 16 amino acids. The germline gives CDR1 SGHVS, CDR2 FNYEAQ. Trimming removed 5 bases from V and 4 bases from J; junction bases left unmatched: 11. This CDR3 reads CASSTLPPSGYNEQFF. CDR3 nucleotides: TGTGCCAGCAGCACACTTCCCCCTAGCGGTTACAATGAGCAGTTCTTC.

The V gene is TRBV10-1, the J gene TRBJ1-1; 8 positions match TRBD1. The junction had 9 bases not matched to a gene; V was cut back by 2 bases and J by 10 bases. Looked up from germline, CDR1 is WNHNN and CDR2 is SYGVQD (reference sequence). The CDR3 consists of 14 residues. CDR3 sequence (DNA): TGCGCCAGCAGTGAGAATCCAGGGGGCCAGGGAGCTTTCTTT. Its translation is CASSENPGGQGAFF.

V and J are TRBV11-2 and TRBJ2-1; D is possibly TRBD2 (6 bases). CDR3 length: 18 residues. Germline loops: CDR1 SGHAT, CDR2 FQNNGV. Trimming removed 1 base from V and 5 bases from J, with 21 bases in between. CDR3: CASSLGNLRGGVDNEQFF. The CDR3 DNA is TGTGCCAGCAGCTTAGGAAACCTCCGGGGCGGGGTTGACAATGAGCAGTTCTTC. Looking up the rest from reference TRBV11-2 and TRBJ2-1 gives the full variable domain: EAGVAQSPRYKIIEKRQSVAFWCNPISGHATLYWYQQILGQGPKLLIQFQNNGVVDDSQLPKDRFSAERLKGVDSTLKIQPAKLEDSAVYLCASSLGNLRGGVDNEQFFGPGTRLTVL.

This chain connects TRBV28 to TRBJ2-1; 8 nucleotides line up with TRBD2. The germline CDR1 and CDR2 sequences are MDHEN and SYDVKM. J gave up 0 bases and V 5 bases, and 6 bases lay outside the gene matches. CDR3 length: 16 residues. The CDR3 sequence is CASSPRSGSSYNEQFF. The CDR3 bases are TGTGCCAGCAGTCCCCGAAGCGGGAGCTCCTACAATGAGCAGTTCTTC.

This clone came up a few times. The chain links TRBV4-1 to TRBJ2-1; D perhaps matches TRBD2 (6 bases). CDR1 and CDR2 (germline): MGHRA, YSYEKL. V lost 1 base, J lost 2 bases, and 12 bases lay in between. CDR3 length: 16 residues. CDR3 loop: CASSQAGTGAYNEQFF. For the CDR3, the DNA is TGCGCCAGCAGCCAAGCCGGGACGGGGGCCTACAATGAGCAGTTCTTC.

The chain carries TRBV5-1 and TRBJ2-2; TRBD1 aligns across 7 bases. J lost 4 bases, V lost 3 bases, and 15 bases had no gene match. CDR1 SGHRS and CDR2 YFSETQ come from the germline V gene. The CDR3 covers 18 residues. The CDR3 DNA follows: TGCGCCAGCAGCTCCCAAACGACAGGGCTGGGATTCACCGGGGAGCTGTTTTTT. It translates to CASSSQTTGLGFTGELFF.

Many counts were recorded for this clone. J is TRBJ2-6 and V is TRBV6-6, with 8 bases fitting TRBD1. Germline loops: CDR1 MNHNY, CDR2 SVGAGI (reference sequence). The CDR3 runs to 16 residues. V dropped 6 bases and J dropped 0; count of bases not matched to a gene: 4. In DNA, the CDR3 is TGTGCCAGCAGAGGACAGGGTGTCTCTGGGGCCAACGTCCTGACTTTC. It specifies CASRGQGVSGANVLTF.

The chain uses TRBV19 and TRBJ2-1; possible D gene TRBD1, 6 bases. V was cut by 7 bases and J by 2 bases, with 9 bases left in between. CDR3 length: 13 residues. CDR1 and CDR2 (germline): LNHDA, SQIVND (reference sequence). CDR3 in amino acids: CASTHRAYNEQFF. The CDR3 DNA reads TGTGCCAGTACCCACAGGGCCTACAATGAGCAGTTCTTC.

This clone was picked up a small number of times. The chain has TRBV6-5 and TRBJ2-5; 9 nucleotides align to TRBD1. After removal of 0 bases from V and 4 bases from J, the junction contained 6 bases not matched to a gene. Germline V gene sequence: CDR1 MNHEY, CDR2 SVGAGI. The CDR3 is 16 residues long. Here the CDR3 DNA reads TGTGCCAGCAGTTACTCGATGACAGGGGGAGGAGAGACCCAGTACTTC. Translating gives CASSYSMTGGGETQYF.

This chain connects TRBV9 to TRBJ2-3; no clear D gene. Deletions cut 0 bases from V and 3 bases from J, with 5 bases between. This CDR3 spans 13 amino acids. Germline V gives CDR1 SGDLS, CDR2 YYNGEE. For the CDR3, the DNA is TGTGCCAGCAGCGTAGGTATTACAGATACGCAGTATTTT. It is translated as CASSVGITDTQYF. Complete variable domain (other parts from reference TRBV9 and TRBJ2-3): DSGVTQTPKHLITATGQRVTLRCSPRSGDLSVYWYQQSLDQGLQFLIQYYNGEERAKGNILERFSAQQFPDLHSELNLSSLELGDSALYFCASSVGITDTQYFGPGTRLTVL.

This clone has only a few counts. The chain uses TRBV2 and TRBJ1-1; TRBD1 is a possible D gene (6 bases). The CDR3 is 16 residues long. With 5 bases removed from V and 0 bases from J, the gap between germline ends came to 16 bases. Germline V lookup: CDR1 SNHLY, CDR2 FYNNEI. The CDR3 region has the DNA TGTGCCAGCAGTAGGGAGGGGACAACTATGAACACTGAAGCTTTCTTT. Translation gives CASSREGTTMNTEAFF. Using reference TRBV2 and TRBJ1-1 for the parts outside the CDR3, the full variable domain is EPEVTQTPSHQVTQMGQEVILRCVPISNHLYFYWYRQILGQKVEFLVSFYNNEISEKSEIFDDQFSVERPDGSNFTLKIRSTKLEDSAMYFCASSREGTTMNTEAFFGQGTRLTVV.

The chain is built from TRBV25-1 and TRBJ2-5; 9 bases are a match to TRBD1. Trimming took 2 bases from V and 7 from J; bases not matched to a gene: 8. The CDR3 totals 15 residues. Germline CDR1 reads MGHDK; CDR2 reads SYGVNS. CDR3 protein: CASSEGKQGAGTQYF. In nucleotides, the CDR3 is TGTGCCAGCAGTGAAGGGAAACAGGGGGCCGGGACCCAGTACTTC.

The chain joins TRBV19 to TRBJ1-3, with D uncertain. The V gene lost 7 bases and the J gene lost 3 bases, with 19 bases spanning the gap. The CDR3 has 16 amino acids. The germline V gene has CDR1 LNHDA and CDR2 SQIVND (reference sequence). CDR3 region: CASNTPAGAGGNTIYF. CDR3 nucleotides: TGTGCCAGTAATACCCCTGCGGGTGCGGGTGGAAACACCATATATTTT. Full variable domain (missing parts from reference TRBV19 and TRBJ1-3): DGGITQSPKYLFRKEGQNVTLSCEQNLNHDAMYWYRQDPGQGLRLIYYSQIVNDFQKGDIAEGYSVSREKKESFPLTVTSAQKNPTAFYLCASNTPAGAGGNTIYFGEGSWLTVV.

The count of this clone is one. The CDR3 reads CASSLGRSDEQYF. CDR3 in DNA: TGTGCCAGCAGTTTAGGCAGATCCGACGAGCAGTACTTC. The chain joins TRBV27 to TRBJ2-7; no reliable D call. This CDR3 has 13 amino acids. The germline V gene encodes CDR1 MNHEY and CDR2 SMNVEV (reference sequence). V was trimmed by 2 bases and J by 5 bases, leaving 10 bases between them.

This clone was observed at least ten times. This chain links TRBV11-2 with TRBJ2-2, with a weak D call TRBD2 (6 bases). Per the germline V gene, CDR1 is SGHAT and CDR2 is FQNNGV. V lost 8 bases to trimming and J lost 9 bases, with 13 bases between them. The CDR3 extends over 12 amino acids. The CDR3 loop reads CASGRDFRELFF. The DNA for the CDR3 is TGTGCCAGCGGGCGGGATTTCCGGGAGCTGTTTTTT.

The CDR3 DNA follows: TGCGCCAGCAGCTTGGCCGGGATTTCGAAATATAATGAAAAACTGTTTTTT. Translation gives CASSLAGISKYNEKLFF. This chain links TRBV5-1 with TRBJ1-4; D gene uncertain. V lost 0 bases to trimming and J lost 4 bases, with 16 bases between them. Germline CDR1 is SGHRS and CDR2 is YFSETQ. The CDR3 runs to 17 residues.

This clone has more than one count but fewer than ten. The J gene is TRBJ2-1, the V gene TRBV7-3; TRBD2 matches 16 bases. In germline, CDR1 is SGHTA, CDR2 FQGTGA. Trimming cost V 5 bases and J 7 bases; bases outside gene matches: 11. This CDR3 has 18 amino acids. The chain's CDR3 is CASSALGTSGGVYNEQFF. CDR3 bases: TGTGCCAGCAGCGCACTAGGGACTAGCGGGGGGGTGTATAATGAGCAGTTCTTC.